The entry below describes one T cell receptor beta chain. Its specificity is unknown. This sample stems from a study of cytomegalovirus exposure and HLA in healthy donors. General study findings and limits: The later analysis indicated that the majority of CMV-associated TCR beta chains appeared HLA-restricted.

All the people who gave samples were healthy bone marrow donors. Vbeta (60) and Jbeta (13) primers were used in the PCR. Per the authors' pipeline: A later analysis tallied approximately 80 million unique TCR beta chains, 8.5 million to 11 million of them shared. Assay: immunoSEQ multiplex PCR; the TCRdb copy retains only in-frame clones and omits some. That table is the source of V, J and clone size, and D and trimming were worked out from the DNA. The repertoire consists of 100,000 to 150,000 clones, with 80% to 85% occurring once and the leading ten covering approximately 0.97%. The V gene lost 5 bases and the J gene lost 4 bases, with 18 bases spanning the gap. The CDR3 is made up of 15 amino acids. Germline V gives CDR1 SGHVS, CDR2 FQNEAQ.

The sequenced material came from PBMCs. This chain uses TRBV7-8 with TRBJ2-7; D might be TRBD1 (6 bases). This receptor was identified in a human donor in good health. CDR3: CASSPHRDPTYEQYF. CDR3 coding DNA: TGTGCCAGCAGCCCCCACAGGGATCCGACGTACGAGCAGTACTTC.